Listed below are T cell receptor beta chains from one sample, sequenced in a study of T cell responses to AZD1222 COVID-19 vaccine. TCRdb keeps only in-frame clones here, not all; method: immunoSEQ multiplex PCR. The sample has about 85,000 clones; approximately 89% are singletons. The source material was peripheral blood, sampled on day 0 of AZD1222 vaccination. The origin of the receptors is an adult in good health. Each CDR3 is given with its conserved first and last residue.

V | CDR3
TRBV4-1 | CASSQDWAGRRFF
TRBV2 | CASTLRGGDTEAFF
TRBV19 | CASRASLVTDSGNTIYF
TRBV18 | CASSPEDGEAFF
TRBV2 | CASSLQGALNSPLHF
TRBV27 | CASSWVSLEPQHF
TRBV2 | CASRYSGGKYNEQFF
TRBV6-2/TRBV6-3 | CASSYTGLRGETQYF
TRBV12-3/TRBV12-4 | CASGGQVNTEAFF
TRBV7-2 | CASSSSGAGSYNEQFF
TRBV7-2 | CASSLSRDNSPLHF
TRBV7-6 | CASSPRGTSGVREQFF
TRBV29-1 | CSVGQNNQPQHF
TRBV9 | CASSVAFGLAGNYEQYF
TRBV18 | CASSLGQNEKLFF
TRBV28 | CASSTNRGGYSPLHF
TRBV12-3/TRBV12-4 | CASSRGYEQYF
TRBV6-5 | CASRATGLNQPQHF
TRBV7-9 | CASSLGTNNEKLFF
TRBV12-3/TRBV12-4 | CASSTLAVNEQFF
TRBV7-2 | CASSLAGAGGTETQYF
TRBV6-1 | CASSDVGYGNTIYF
TRBV7-8 | CASSLAWQGNNQPQHF
TRBV30 | CAWSTGMLIEQYF
TRBV2 | CASSQGNYGYTF
TRBV3-1/TRBV3-2 | CASSQGTNSYEQYF
TRBV7-2 | CASSFMITEINYGYTF
TRBV29-1 | CSVEDRDRSEKLFF
TRBV5-1 | CASSLGRGGETQYF
TRBV5-4 | CASSTPRGGNYGYTF
TRBV5-1 | CASSSRDGYEQYF
TRBV15 | CATSRFGTGGMNTGELFF
TRBV18 | CASSLNRASSGNTIYF
TRBV28 | CASSPKAGNQPQHF
TRBV19 | CAAGEVMIQPQHF
TRBV3-1/TRBV3-2 | CASSQDPIWIQGLTYNEQFF
TRBV4-3 | CASSQGHLNTEAFF
TRBV7-2 | CASSSDRGRGYTF
TRBV23-1 | CASSRPAGGLRQPQHF
TRBV5-6 | CASSLERTAYSEQFF
TRBV7-2 | CASSLWLDPAYGYTF
TRBV11-2 | CASSSGGGSYGYTF
TRBV19 | CASSRLAQETQYF
TRBV7-2 | CASSLLGSGANVLTF